The 5 T cell receptor beta chains listed next were all sequenced from one sample in a study of a mutant IDH1 vaccine in newly diagnosed glioma (dated by TCRdb to the early 2020s). Which antigens these TCRs recognize remains unknown. The time point tag for this specimen amounts to: week 35, safety follow-up. Every vaccine dose consisted of 300 ug of a 20-mer mutant IDH1 peptide in Montanide, administered subcutaneously together with topical imiquimod. Libraries were prepared through the immunoSEQ multiplex PCR assay. Here the immuneACCESS table is served through TCRdb, limited to in-frame sequences with V and J called. Missing clones are a known gap in these copies; in checked studies unresolved V genes cover under half, and the rest lacks a known reason. For this sample the table gives about 26,000 clones, of which around four fifths were detected only once. Around 31% of the sample lies in the top ten.

Sequencing was performed on PBMCs, taken from a glioma patient whose treatment included an IDH1 peptide vaccine. These TCRs come from a young man with glioma.

This chain links TRBV10-3 with TRBJ1-1, with a possible D match to TRBD1 (6 bases). Germline V gives CDR1 ENHRY, CDR2 SYGVKD. The CDR3 is made up of 12 amino acids. V was trimmed by 5 bases and J by 3 bases, leaving 7 bases between them. The CDR3 sequence: CAISRTDTEAFF. As DNA, the CDR3 is TGTGCCATCAGTCGGACAGACACTGAAGCTTTCTTT.

J is TRBJ1-1 and V is TRBV5-1, with TRBD1 as a possible D gene (5 bases). V shed 4 bases and J shed 5 bases, with 15 bases lying between them. In germline, CDR1 is SGHRS, CDR2 YFSETQ. The CDR3 runs to 14 residues. The CDR3 DNA sequence: TGCGCCAGCAGCCTGCGGGGGGGGAGTACTGAAGCTTTCTTT. Residues: CASSLRGGSTEAFF. The whole variable domain, remainder taken from reference TRBV5-1 and TRBJ1-1, is KAGVTQTPRYLIKTRGQQVTLSCSPISGHRSVSWYQQTPGQGLQFLFEYFSETQRNKGNFPGRFSGRQFSNSRSEMNVSTLELGDSALYLCASSLRGGSTEAFFGQGTRLTVV.

This sequence joins TRBV30 and TRBJ1-4; no reliable D call. V was clipped by 3 bases and J by 7 bases, with 9 bases between them. Germline CDR1 GTSNPN, CDR2 SVGIG (reference sequence). This CDR3 comprises 12 residues. CDR3 DNA sequence: TGTGCCTGGAGGGCGCAATCTGAAAAACTGTTTTTT. Protein product: CAWRAQSEKLFF.

The genes are TRBV5-1 and TRBJ1-2; TRBD1 is a possible D gene (5 bases). The CDR3 extends over 15 amino acids. Germline V CDR1 and CDR2: SGHRS, YFSETQ. Trimming stripped 4 bases from V and 0 bases from J, with 13 bases between. CDR3 sequence reads: CASSKGQVSNYGYTF. The CDR3 DNA reads TGCGCCAGCAGCAAGGGGCAGGTATCTAACTATGGCTACACCTTC.

The chain couples TRBV2 to TRBJ1-4, with 8 bases matching TRBD1. The CDR3 is 13 amino acids. Trimming removed 4 bases from V and 13 bases from J; junction bases left unmatched: 8. CDR1 is SNHLY and CDR2 is FYNNEI in the germline V gene. CDR3 in amino acids: CASSGDRSDGLFF. The CDR3 region has the DNA TGTGCCAGCAGTGGGGACAGGTCGGACGGACTGTTTTTT.